These T cell receptor beta chains were read from a single sample in a study of cytomegalovirus exposure and HLA in healthy donors. Data came from immunoSEQ multiplex PCR; TCRdb stores just in-frame clones and leaves some out. The table includes 150,000 to 200,000 clones, roughly four fifths detected once. The specimen sequenced was PBMCs. These receptors all stem from a woman between 18 and 29 years old in good health and CMV-seronegative. Both conserved end residues are part of each CDR3. D genes are given only for firm matches. Some rows mark clone size as missing; the rest say once, few, many or name a class of expanded clone.

clone size: few; V gene: TRBV11-2; D gene: -; J gene: TRBJ2-1; CDR3 protein: CASSSRDGLTYNEQFF; CDR3 DNA: TGTGCCAGCAGCTCCCGGGACGGACTAACCTACAATGAGCAGTTCTTC
clone size: -; V gene: TRBV7-6; D gene: TRBD1; J gene: TRBJ2-7; CDR3 protein: CASSPHPGQGMSEQYF; CDR3 DNA: TGTGCCAGCAGCCCCCACCCGGGACAGGGTATGAGCGAGCAGTACTTC
clone size: few; V gene: TRBV9; D gene: -; J gene: TRBJ1-1; CDR3 protein: CASSRPGNTEAFF; CDR3 DNA: TGTGCCAGCAGCAGACCAGGGAACACTGAAGCTTTCTTT
clone size: -; V gene: TRBV5-1; D gene: TRBD1; J gene: TRBJ1-6; CDR3 protein: CASSFGDSPSPLHF; CDR3 DNA: TGCGCCAGCAGCTTTGGGGACAGCCCTTCACCCCTCCACTTT
clone size: -; V gene: TRBV5-1; D gene: TRBD1; J gene: TRBJ1-1; CDR3 protein: CASSLIQGANTEAFF; CDR3 DNA: TGCGCCAGCAGCTTGATACAGGGGGCGAACACTGAAGCTTTCTTT
clone size: -; V gene: TRBV6-6; D gene: -; J gene: TRBJ2-7; CDR3 protein: CASSFSTPTGTYEQYF; CDR3 DNA: TGTGCCAGCAGTTTTTCCACCCCGACAGGCACCTACGAGCAGTACTTC
clone size: -; V gene: TRBV6-5; D gene: -; J gene: TRBJ1-1; CDR3 protein: CASSYAAVTEAFF; CDR3 DNA: TGTGCCAGCAGTTACGCCGCGGTCACTGAAGCTTTCTTT
clone size: once; V gene: TRBV28; D gene: -; J gene: TRBJ1-5; CDR3 protein: CASSYTVYQPQHF; CDR3 DNA: TGTGCCAGCAGTTATACAGTTTATCAGCCCCAGCATTTT
clone size: -; V gene: TRBV4-2; D gene: -; J gene: TRBJ1-2; CDR3 protein: CASSQERANYGYTF; CDR3 DNA: TGTGCCAGCAGCCAAGAGAGGGCAAACTATGGCTACACCTTC
clone size: -; V gene: TRBV10-3; D gene: TRBD1; J gene: TRBJ1-1; CDR3 protein: CAISQGANTEAFF; CDR3 DNA: TGTGCCATCAGTCAGGGGGCTAACACTGAAGCTTTCTTT
clone size: -; V gene: TRBV5-1; D gene: -; J gene: TRBJ1-2; CDR3 protein: CASSSTNYGYTF; CDR3 DNA: TGCGCCAGCAGCTCTACTAACTATGGCTACACCTTC
clone size: few; V gene: TRBV6-5; D gene: -; J gene: TRBJ1-2; CDR3 protein: CASSYSGSLNYGYTF; CDR3 DNA: TGTGCCAGCAGTTACTCGGGCAGCCTTAACTATGGCTACACCTTC
clone size: few; V gene: TRBV6-5; D gene: TRBD1; J gene: TRBJ2-2; CDR3 protein: CATKNRGNTGELFF; CDR3 DNA: TGTGCCACCAAAAACAGGGGGAACACCGGGGAGCTGTTTTTT
clone size: -; V gene: TRBV2; D gene: -; J gene: TRBJ1-1; CDR3 protein: CASNKGGNTEAFF; CDR3 DNA: TGTGCCAGCAACAAGGGAGGGAACACTGAAGCTTTCTTT
clone size: few; V gene: TRBV4-1; D gene: TRBD2; J gene: TRBJ2-2; CDR3 protein: CASSHGLAGAGELFF; CDR3 DNA: TGCGCCAGCAGCCACGGACTAGCTGGGGCCGGGGAGCTGTTTTTT
clone size: -; V gene: TRBV11-2; D gene: -; J gene: TRBJ2-7; CDR3 protein: CASSVQGYEQYF; CDR3 DNA: TGTGCCAGCAGCGTACAGGGCTACGAGCAGTACTTC
clone size: -; V gene: TRBV29-1; D gene: -; J gene: TRBJ2-7; CDR3 protein: CSVELPTYEQYF; CDR3 DNA: TGCAGCGTTGAACTACCCACCTACGAGCAGTACTTC
clone size: few; V gene: TRBV6-6; D gene: TRBD1; J gene: TRBJ1-1; CDR3 protein: CASSYPGTGGTEAFF; CDR3 DNA: TGTGCCAGCAGTTATCCCGGGACAGGGGGAACTGAAGCTTTCTTT
clone size: few; V gene: TRBV6-6; D gene: -; J gene: TRBJ1-3; CDR3 protein: CASMTAGNTIYF; CDR3 DNA: TGTGCCAGCATGACAGCTGGAAACACCATATATTTT
clone size: -; V gene: TRBV5-5; D gene: -; J gene: TRBJ1-1; CDR3 protein: CASSLQDTEAFF; CDR3 DNA: TGTGCCAGCAGCCTACAGGACACTGAAGCTTTCTTT
clone size: -; V gene: TRBV9; D gene: TRBD2; J gene: TRBJ2-1; CDR3 protein: CASRGSGGAYNEQFF; CDR3 DNA: TGTGCCAGCAGAGGGAGCGGGGGGGCCTACAATGAGCAGTTCTTC
clone size: -; V gene: TRBV15; D gene: TRBD2; J gene: TRBJ2-5; CDR3 protein: CATKEREDEETQYF; CDR3 DNA: TGTGCCACCAAGGAGCGGGAGGATGAGGAGACCCAGTACTTC
clone size: -; V gene: TRBV10-2; D gene: -; J gene: TRBJ2-7; CDR3 protein: CASSESSYEQYF; CDR3 DNA: TGCGCCAGCAGTGAGTCGAGCTACGAGCAGTACTTC
clone size: -; V gene: TRBV7-2; D gene: TRBD1; J gene: TRBJ1-3; CDR3 protein: CASSLYGQGLSGNTIYF; CDR3 DNA: TGTGCCAGCAGCTTGTACGGACAGGGTCTTTCTGGAAACACCATATATTTT
clone size: -; V gene: TRBV19; D gene: -; J gene: TRBJ2-7; CDR3 protein: CASSIEGGEQYF; CDR3 DNA: TGTGCCAGTAGTATAGAAGGGGGCGAGCAGTACTTC
clone size: -; V gene: TRBV5-1; D gene: TRBD1; J gene: TRBJ2-2; CDR3 protein: CASSSETEGAFGELFF; CDR3 DNA: TGCGCCAGCAGCTCGGAGACAGAGGGGGCCTTCGGGGAGCTGTTTTTT
clone size: few; V gene: TRBV6-1; D gene: -; J gene: TRBJ2-1; CDR3 protein: CASSDSQGSSNEQFF; CDR3 DNA: TGTGCCAGCAGTGATAGTCAGGGGTCGTCCAATGAGCAGTTCTTC
clone size: once; V gene: TRBV7-3; D gene: TRBD1; J gene: TRBJ2-2; CDR3 protein: CASSFRQGNTGELFF; CDR3 DNA: TGTGCCAGCAGCTTCAGACAGGGGAATACCGGGGAGCTGTTTTTT
clone size: few; V gene: TRBV7-2; D gene: TRBD2; J gene: TRBJ2-4; CDR3 protein: CASSLSRGVGIQYF; CDR3 DNA: TGTGCCAGCAGCTTATCGCGGGGGGTCGGCATTCAGTACTTC
clone size: -; V gene: TRBV7-9; D gene: TRBD1; J gene: TRBJ2-3; CDR3 protein: CASSKTGTVSTDTQYF; CDR3 DNA: TGTGCCAGCAGTAAAACCGGGACAGTTAGCACAGATACGCAGTATTTT
clone size: -; V gene: TRBV5-1; D gene: -; J gene: TRBJ1-1; CDR3 protein: CASSFSVGGTEAFF; CDR3 DNA: TGCGCCAGCAGCTTTTCAGTGGGGGGCACTGAAGCTTTCTTT
clone size: -; V gene: TRBV6-1; D gene: -; J gene: TRBJ1-3; CDR3 protein: CASSDRSGGNTIYF; CDR3 DNA: TGTGCCAGCAGTGATCGATCGGGGGGAAACACCATATATTTT
clone size: -; V gene: TRBV6-6; D gene: -; J gene: TRBJ1-2; CDR3 protein: CASSSAGTSLPYGYTF; CDR3 DNA: TGTGCCAGCAGTTCCGCCGGGACTTCTCTTCCCTATGGCTACACCTTC
clone size: -; V gene: TRBV15; D gene: -; J gene: TRBJ1-3; CDR3 protein: CATSRVGGSGNTIYF; CDR3 DNA: TGTGCCACCAGCAGAGTCGGGGGTTCTGGAAACACCATATATTTT
clone size: once; V gene: TRBV11-2; D gene: -; J gene: TRBJ2-3; CDR3 protein: CASSFNTDTQYF; CDR3 DNA: TGTGCCAGCAGCTTCAACACGGATACGCAGTATTTT
clone size: -; V gene: TRBV19; D gene: -; J gene: TRBJ1-2; CDR3 protein: CASREARGIYGYTF; CDR3 DNA: TGTGCCAGTAGGGAGGCTCGAGGGATCTATGGCTACACCTTC
clone size: few; V gene: TRBV15; D gene: -; J gene: TRBJ1-3; CDR3 protein: CATSRTPSNTIYF; CDR3 DNA: TGTGCCACCAGCCGAACCCCCAGTAACACCATATATTTT
clone size: -; V gene: TRBV7-9; D gene: TRBD2; J gene: TRBJ2-1; CDR3 protein: CASSLQGLATNEQFF; CDR3 DNA: TGTGCCAGCAGCTTACAGGGACTAGCGACCAATGAGCAGTTCTTC
clone size: -; V gene: TRBV7-3; D gene: TRBD1; J gene: TRBJ1-6; CDR3 protein: CASSLQGADNSPLHF; CDR3 DNA: TGTGCCAGCAGCCTACAGGGGGCGGATAATTCACCCCTCCACTTT
clone size: -; V gene: TRBV5-4; D gene: -; J gene: TRBJ1-5; CDR3 protein: CASSTGTPGGPQHF; CDR3 DNA: TGTGCCAGCAGCACCGGGACCCCCGGGGGGCCCCAGCATTTT
clone size: -; V gene: TRBV9; D gene: -; J gene: TRBJ2-7; CDR3 protein: CASSVGDTFFYEQYF; CDR3 DNA: TGTGCCAGCAGCGTAGGTGACACATTTTTCTACGAGCAGTACTTC
clone size: -; V gene: TRBV28; D gene: TRBD2; J gene: TRBJ2-1; CDR3 protein: CASSLTASGNYNEQFF; CDR3 DNA: TGTGCCAGCAGTTTAACGGCTAGCGGGAATTACAATGAGCAGTTCTTC
clone size: few; V gene: TRBV5-5; D gene: TRBD1; J gene: TRBJ1-1; CDR3 protein: CASSPGTATLEAFF; CDR3 DNA: TGTGCCAGCAGCCCCGGGACAGCCACTCTTGAAGCTTTCTTT
clone size: -; V gene: TRBV29-1; D gene: TRBD2; J gene: TRBJ2-1; CDR3 protein: CSVERTSGLNNEQFF; CDR3 DNA: TGCAGCGTTGAAAGGACTAGCGGATTAAACAATGAGCAGTTCTTC
clone size: -; V gene: TRBV15; D gene: TRBD2; J gene: TRBJ2-7; CDR3 protein: CATSEGGTSGSYEQYF; CDR3 DNA: TGTGCCACCAGCGAAGGGGGGACTAGCGGGTCCTACGAGCAGTACTTC
clone size: -; V gene: TRBV10-2; D gene: -; J gene: TRBJ2-7; CDR3 protein: CASRWQGTYEQYF; CDR3 DNA: TGCGCCAGCAGATGGCAGGGGACCTACGAGCAGTACTTC
clone size: -; V gene: TRBV9; D gene: TRBD2; J gene: TRBJ2-3; CDR3 protein: CASSTLAGASDTQYF; CDR3 DNA: TGTGCCAGCAGCACGCTAGCGGGAGCCTCAGATACGCAGTATTTT
clone size: once; V gene: TRBV5-1; D gene: -; J gene: TRBJ2-5; CDR3 protein: CASRGGARETQYF; CDR3 DNA: TGCGCCAGCAGAGGGGGGGCTCGAGAGACCCAGTACTTC
clone size: -; V gene: TRBV18; D gene: -; J gene: TRBJ2-2; CDR3 protein: CASSQTPGELFF; CDR3 DNA: TGTGCCAGCTCACAGACTCCAGGGGAGCTGTTTTTT
clone size: -; V gene: TRBV28; D gene: TRBD1; J gene: TRBJ1-2; CDR3 protein: CASSPGQGYGYTF; CDR3 DNA: TGTGCCAGCAGCCCCGGACAGGGATATGGCTACACCTTC
clone size: -; V gene: TRBV5-1; D gene: -; J gene: TRBJ1-1; CDR3 protein: CASSLRNMNTEAFF; CDR3 DNA: TGCGCCAGCAGCTTAAGAAACATGAACACTGAAGCTTTCTTT
clone size: -; V gene: TRBV5-1; D gene: TRBD1; J gene: TRBJ2-7; CDR3 protein: CASRPGQGNEQYF; CDR3 DNA: TGCGCCAGCCGACCCGGACAGGGCAACGAGCAGTACTTC
clone size: -; V gene: TRBV27; D gene: -; J gene: TRBJ1-5; CDR3 protein: CASSWDGGVSQPQHF; CDR3 DNA: TGTGCCAGCAGTTGGGACGGGGGGGTGAGTCAGCCCCAGCATTTT
clone size: -; V gene: TRBV6-6; D gene: TRBD2; J gene: TRBJ2-1; CDR3 protein: CASCKAGVLRNEQFF; CDR3 DNA: TGTGCCAGCTGCAAAGCGGGAGTCCTTAGAAATGAGCAGTTCTTC
clone size: -; V gene: TRBV6-5; D gene: TRBD1; J gene: TRBJ2-3; CDR3 protein: CASRRQGTQYF; CDR3 DNA: TGTGCCAGCAGGAGACAGGGGACGCAGTATTTT
clone size: -; V gene: TRBV7-3; D gene: -; J gene: TRBJ1-1; CDR3 protein: CASGRGGNTEAFF; CDR3 DNA: TGTGCCAGCGGAAGGGGAGGGAACACTGAAGCTTTCTTT
clone size: -; V gene: TRBV2; D gene: -; J gene: TRBJ1-2; CDR3 protein: CASSERAYGYTF; CDR3 DNA: TGTGCCAGCAGTGAGCGGGCGTATGGCTACACCTTC
clone size: -; V gene: TRBV5-6; D gene: -; J gene: TRBJ2-7; CDR3 protein: CASSFGSSSSYEQYF; CDR3 DNA: TGTGCCAGCAGCTTCGGGAGCAGTAGCTCCTACGAGCAGTACTTC
clone size: -; V gene: TRBV5-6; D gene: -; J gene: TRBJ1-1; CDR3 protein: CASRSAGMNTEAFF; CDR3 DNA: TGTGCCAGCAGAAGCGCCGGGATGAACACTGAAGCTTTCTTT
clone size: -; V gene: TRBV7-9; D gene: -; J gene: TRBJ1-4; CDR3 protein: CSSSPGGEKLFF; CDR3 DNA: TGTTCCAGCAGCCCTGGGGGGGAAAAACTGTTTTTT